The rows below give T cell receptor beta chains drawn from one sample of a study of blood T cell repertoires in COVID-19. The repertoire was sequenced with immunoSEQ multiplex PCR; TCRdb's copy has only in-frame clones and lacks some. Here the sample spans around 130,000 clones, 84% being singletons. The sequenced sample consisted of peripheral blood. All receptors come from a woman aged 60-75 years with acute or convalescent COVID-19. Both conserved end residues are part of each CDR3. Fields, in order: D gene, V gene, clone size, J gene, CDR3 protein, CDR3 DNA. A D gene is named only where the DNA matches it firmly. Only part of the rows carry a size: once, few, many, or a class if the clone is expanded.

>NA|TRBV3-1/TRBV3-2|NA|TRBJ2-3
CASSLTWANTDTQYF
TGTGCCAGCAGTCTTACCTGGGCGAACACAGATACGCAGTATTTT
>TRBD1|TRBV19|NA|TRBJ2-2
CASTGTGGVNTGELFF
TGTGCCAGTACCGGGACAGGGGGCGTGAACACCGGGGAGCTGTTTTTT
>TRBD1|TRBV5-4|NA|TRBJ2-7
CASSGQASYEQYF
TGTGCCAGCAGCGGACAGGCCTCCTACGAGCAGTACTTC
>NA|TRBV11-2|NA|TRBJ2-2
CASSPPGLIGSTGELFF
TGTGCCAGCAGCCCCCCGGGACTTATAGGATCTACCGGGGAGCTGTTTTTT
>TRBD1|TRBV19|NA|TRBJ2-1
CASMLQGAKNEQFF
TGTGCCAGTATGCTACAGGGGGCAAAAAATGAGCAGTTCTTC
>NA|TRBV6-6|NA|TRBJ1-1
CASRSRGSGTEAFF
TGTGCCAGCCGGTCCAGGGGCTCGGGCACTGAAGCTTTCTTT
>TRBD1|TRBV5-1|NA|TRBJ1-3
CASSLGRTGSSGNTIYF
TGCGCCAGCAGCTTGGGTCGGACAGGGAGCTCTGGAAACACCATATATTTT
>NA|TRBV3-1/TRBV3-2|NA|TRBJ2-2
CASSRFERANTGELFF
TGTGCCAGCAGCCGGTTTGAGCGGGCGAACACCGGGGAGCTGTTTTTT
>NA|TRBV7-9|NA|TRBJ2-1
CASSSLTRGNEQFF
TGTGCCAGCAGCTCCCTTACCAGAGGAAATGAGCAGTTCTTC
>NA|TRBV4-2|NA|TRBJ1-1
CASSQRGVAGNTEAFF
TGTGCCAGCAGCCAACGTGGGGTAGCGGGGAACACTGAAGCTTTCTTT
>TRBD1|TRBV29-1|NA|TRBJ2-7
CSVGARGWDEQYF
TGCAGCGTTGGGGCCAGGGGGTGGGACGAGCAGTACTTC
>TRBD1|TRBV4-1|NA|TRBJ2-3
CASSRSGQGATDTQYF
TGCGCCAGCAGCCGATCAGGACAGGGGGCCACAGATACGCAGTATTTT
>TRBD1|TRBV2|NA|TRBJ1-2
CASRVQGERGYTF
TGTGCCAGCAGAGTACAGGGGGAACGTGGCTACACCTTC
>TRBD2|TRBV19|NA|TRBJ2-5
CASSSLAGLQETQYF
TGTGCCAGTAGTAGTCTAGCGGGGCTCCAAGAGACCCAGTACTTC
>NA|TRBV3-1/TRBV3-2|NA|TRBJ2-5
CASSREGIGAQYF
TGTGCCAGCAGCCGCGAGGGAATCGGGGCCCAGTACTTC
>NA|TRBV11-2|NA|TRBJ1-3
CASSLVSRNTIYF
TGTGCCAGCAGCTTAGTCTCACGGAACACCATATATTTT
>TRBD1|TRBV24-1|once|TRBJ1-4
CATSDSGGGNEKLFF
TGTGCCACCAGTGATTCAGGGGGTGGTAATGAAAAACTGTTTTTT
>TRBD1|TRBV7-9|NA|TRBJ1-4
CASSYPSWDRDEKLFF
TGTGCCAGCAGCTACCCCTCTTGGGACAGGGATGAAAAACTGTTTTTT
>TRBD2|TRBV7-2|once|TRBJ2-3
CASSVTSGGANTQYF
TGTGCCAGCAGCGTGACTAGCGGGGGGGCCAATACGCAGTATTTT
>NA|TRBV6-1|NA|TRBJ2-1
CASSEQPQGANEQFF
TGTGCCAGCAGTGAACAACCACAGGGAGCCAATGAGCAGTTCTTC
>NA|TRBV6-5|NA|TRBJ1-2
CATVPVFNFDYTF
TGTGCAACCGTGCCGGTTTTTAACTTTGACTACACCTTC
>TRBD1|TRBV5-1|NA|TRBJ1-3
CASSSATGQAGNTIYF
TGCGCCAGCAGCTCTGCAACGGGACAGGCCGGAAACACCATATATTTT
>TRBD1|TRBV5-4|NA|TRBJ1-2
CASSLGTGIYGYTF
TGTGCCAGCAGCTTGGGGACAGGGATCTATGGCTACACCTTC
>TRBD1|TRBV6-5|NA|TRBJ1-2
CASSPSSGGFYGYTF
TGTGCCAGCAGCCCATCCTCAGGGGGGTTCTATGGCTACACCTTC
>NA|TRBV27|few|TRBJ1-4
CASSLGQGDEKLFF
TGTGCCAGCAGTTTAGGGCAGGGCGATGAAAAACTGTTTTTT
>NA|TRBV28|NA|TRBJ2-7
CASLKWWRGTYEQYF
TGTGCCAGCCTAAAGTGGTGGCGGGGAACCTACGAGCAGTACTTC
>NA|TRBV5-4|NA|TRBJ1-3
CASSLLGGSHSGNTIYF
TGTGCCAGCAGCTTGCTGGGAGGCAGCCATTCTGGAAACACCATATATTTT
>TRBD1|TRBV3-1/TRBV3-2|NA|TRBJ1-1
CASSQGGQGAYWDTEAFF
TGTGCCAGCAGCCAAGGCGGACAGGGGGCTTATTGGGACACTGAAGCTTTCTTT
>TRBD1|TRBV7-2|NA|TRBJ2-2
CASSLDVGQGTGELFF
TGTGCCAGCAGCTTAGATGTGGGACAGGGAACCGGGGAGCTGTTTTTT
>NA|TRBV21-1|NA|TRBJ2-1
CASSKVHRNEQFF
TGTGCCAGCAGCAAAGTACATCGCAATGAGCAGTTCTTC
>NA|TRBV2|NA|TRBJ2-1
CASSEAAGEIDNEQFF
TGTGCCAGCAGTGAAGCAGCAGGGGAGATAGACAATGAGCAGTTCTTC
>TRBD1|TRBV3-1/TRBV3-2|few|TRBJ1-5
CASSQAGQGRPQHF
TGTGCCAGCAGCCAAGCGGGACAGGGGAGGCCCCAGCATTTT
>TRBD1|TRBV6-2/TRBV6-3|once|TRBJ2-7
CASSYDARGGDEQYF
TGTGCCAGCAGTTATGACGCCCGAGGGGGCGACGAGCAGTACTTC
>TRBD2|TRBV4-1|NA|TRBJ2-4
CASSQEGTTPGGAKNIQYF
TGCGCCAGCAGCCAAGAGGGGACTACCCCGGGGGGAGCCAAAAACATTCAGTACTTC
>NA|TRBV4-1|NA|TRBJ2-3
CASSFRPLESPDTQYF
TGCGCCAGCAGCTTTCGCCCCCTCGAGTCCCCAGATACGCAGTATTTT
>NA|TRBV19|NA|TRBJ2-2
CASSTGGLNTGELFF
TGTGCCAGTAGTACGGGGGGCTTGAACACCGGGGAGCTGTTTTTT
>NA|TRBV9|few|TRBJ1-2
CASSESWTDAYGYTF
TGTGCCAGCAGCGAATCGTGGACAGACGCGTATGGCTACACCTTC
>TRBD2|TRBV7-2|NA|TRBJ2-5
CASSNIAGGIKTQYF
TGTGCCAGCAGCAATATAGCGGGGGGTATAAAGACCCAGTACTTC
>NA|TRBV19|NA|TRBJ1-1
CASSIGSNTEAFF
TGTGCCAGTAGTATAGGCAGTAACACTGAAGCTTTCTTT
>NA|TRBV15|NA|TRBJ2-3
CATSRAKISTDTQYF
TGTGCCACCAGCAGAGCTAAAATCAGCACAGATACGCAGTATTTT
>TRBD2|TRBV5-4|NA|TRBJ2-2
CASSLGRGGTGELFF
TGTGCCAGCAGCTTGGGACGGGGGGGAACCGGGGAGCTGTTTTTT
>NA|TRBV2|few|TRBJ1-1
CASSGQGNTEAFF
TGTGCCAGCAGTGGTCAGGGGAACACTGAAGCTTTCTTT
>NA|TRBV4-1|once|TRBJ2-1
CASSLKGGYNEQFF
TGCGCCAGCAGCCTCAAAGGAGGCTACAATGAGCAGTTCTTC
>NA|TRBV5-1|NA|TRBJ1-1
CASSGRAGDTEAFF
TGCGCCAGCAGCGGTAGGGCGGGAGACACTGAAGCTTTCTTT
>NA|TRBV14|NA|TRBJ1-1
CASSQVGRNTEAFF
TGTGCCAGCAGCCAAGTCGGTCGGAACACTGAAGCTTTCTTT
>TRBD1|TRBV7-6|NA|TRBJ1-2
CASSRDRESGYTF
TGTGCCAGCAGCCGGGACAGGGAATCTGGCTACACCTTC